Included here is one T cell receptor (beta chain) sequence, with context. Its antigen is unknown. This entry belongs to a study of monozygotic twins with inflammatory bowel disease. The authors made each sample's cDNA in eight separate reactions. TCRdb re-called the 5' RACE reads and shows each CDR3 protein once, DNA omitted. The listing records 200,000 to 250,000 distinct CDR3 sequences. This CDR3 spans 15 amino acids. Germline V CDR1 and CDR2: MGHRA, YSYEKL. General study findings and limits: It was in IBD patients that TCRbeta diversity (inverse Simpson) was lower than in healthy co-twins.

The authors drew approximately 2.4 ml of blood from each donor. Specimen: blood. The V call is TRBV4-1, the J call TRBJ1-4. This receptor was identified in a human donor with ulcerative colitis or Crohn's disease, or a healthy co-twin of an affected twin (not recorded which). This CDR3 reads CASSGRGRVGEKLFF.